The entry below gives a single TCR beta chain sequence along with its context. Its cognate antigen is unknown. Separation from the 666-subject first cohort characterized the 120-subject validation cohort, to which the donors belonged. Germline assignment: CDR1 SQVTM and CDR2 ANQGSEA. Trimming pared 4 bases from V and 11 bases from J, leaving 10 bases between. This CDR3 region has 10 residues. Sequencing was performed with immunoSEQ multiplex PCR; in TCRdb, only in-frame clones are kept and a portion is missing. The sample records approximately 100,000 clones, more than 75% being singletons. This entry is derived from a study of cytomegalovirus exposure and HLA in healthy donors. Overall study results and limits: Through in vitro validation, a few CMV-associated chains were shown to be specific for CMV antigens. Reported results showed that the classifier diagnosed cytomegalovirus status with high specificity and sensitivity.

Material: PBMCs. The gene calls are TRBV29-1 and TRBJ2-3; D gene uncertain. This clonotype originated in a young man in good health and CMV-seropositive. The CDR3 DNA is TGCAGCGTTGTATTAACAGAGCAGTATTTT. It is translated as CSVVLTEQYF.